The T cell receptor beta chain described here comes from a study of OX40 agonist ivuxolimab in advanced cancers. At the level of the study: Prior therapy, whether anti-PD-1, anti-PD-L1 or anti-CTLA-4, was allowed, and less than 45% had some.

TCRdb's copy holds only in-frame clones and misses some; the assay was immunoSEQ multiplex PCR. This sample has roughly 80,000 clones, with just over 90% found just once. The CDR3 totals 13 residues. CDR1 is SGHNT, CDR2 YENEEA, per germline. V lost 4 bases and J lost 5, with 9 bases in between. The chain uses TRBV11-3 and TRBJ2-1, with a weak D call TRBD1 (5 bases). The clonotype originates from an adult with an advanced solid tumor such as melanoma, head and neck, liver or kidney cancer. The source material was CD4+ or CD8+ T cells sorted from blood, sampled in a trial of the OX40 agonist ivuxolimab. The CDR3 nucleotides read TGTGCCAGCAGCTCCAGGGCCCACAATGAGCAGTTCTTC. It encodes CASSSRAHNEQFF.